Below, 19 T cell receptor beta chains from the same sample are listed, as sequenced in a study of T cell responses to AZD1222 COVID-19 vaccine. TCRdb keeps only in-frame clones here, not all; method: immunoSEQ multiplex PCR. The sample has over 110,000 clones; about 91% are singletons. Sequencing used peripheral blood, obtained 28 days after the second AZD1222 dose. The receptors derive from an adult who received the AZD1222 COVID-19 vaccine.

V gene TRBV5-1 combines with J gene TRBJ2-1; TRBD2 matches 7 bases. Germline V CDR1 and CDR2: SGHRS, YFSETQ. This CDR3 is built from 14 residues. V shed 5 bases, J shed 3 bases, and the junction held 5 bases outside the gene matches. This CDR3 reads CASSRGGGYNEQFF. The CDR3 nucleotides read TGCGCCAGCAGTCGTGGCGGGGGCTACAATGAGCAGTTCTTC.

The chain links TRBV5-6 to TRBJ1-2; D unclear. CDR3 size: 13 residues. Trimming cost V 0 bases and J 8 bases, with 11 bases left between them. The germline V gene has CDR1 SGHDT and CDR2 YYEEEE. This chain's CDR3 is CASSLEEAQGYTF. CDR3 in DNA: TGTGCCAGCAGCTTGGAAGAGGCACAGGGCTACACCTTC.

J is TRBJ1-1 and V is TRBV6-2 or TRBV6-3; tentatively, D is TRBD1 (5 bases). Germline V lookup: CDR1 MNHEY, CDR2 SVGEGT. V dropped 2 bases and J dropped 11 bases, with 9 bases sitting between them. CDR3 length equals 11 residues. The CDR3 here is CASSYEGTAFF. Written as DNA, the CDR3 is TGTGCCAGCAGTTACGAGGGGACGGCTTTCTTT.

The chain has TRBV28 and TRBJ1-2; D might be TRBD1 (6 bases). Germline CDR1 MDHEN, CDR2 SYDVKM. The CDR3 runs 14 residues. V shed 10 bases and J shed 0 bases, with 15 bases lying between them. The CDR3 DNA is TGTGCCACCCGGAGGGGGGCCTCTAACTATGGCTACACCTTC. Protein product: CATRRGASNYGYTF.

The CDR3 loop is CASSLEQGPGYF. The DNA for the CDR3 is TGTGCCAGCAGCCTGGAACAGGGCCCGGGGTACTTC. The V and J genes are TRBV12-3 or TRBV12-4 and TRBJ2-4; TRBD1 might be the D (6 bases). There are 12 residues in the CDR3. Trimming left V 6 bases short and J 15 bases short, with 18 bases between.

This chain connects TRBV5-5 to TRBJ1-2, with D possibly being TRBD1 (6 bases). CDR3 length: 16 residues. V was clipped by 4 bases and J by 4 bases, with 20 bases between them. Germline V gene data show CDR1 as SGHKS and CDR2 as YYEKEE (reference sequence). This chain's CDR3 is CASSPADRPAVYGYTF. DNA for the CDR3: TGTGCCAGCAGCCCGGCCGACAGGCCCGCCGTCTATGGCTACACCTTC. The variable domain in full, completed from reference TRBV5-5 and TRBJ1-2, reads DAGVTQSPTHLIKTRGQQVTLRCSPISGHKSVSWYQQVLGQGPQFIFQYYEKEERGRGNFPDRFSARQFPNYSSELNVNALLLGDSALYLCASSPADRPAVYGYTFGSGTRLTVV.

This chain joins TRBV19 and TRBJ1-3, with D unresolved. Germline V gene sequence: CDR1 LNHDA, CDR2 SQIVND (reference sequence). This CDR3 has 14 amino acids. The V end lost 11 bases, the J end lost 1 base, and 15 bases lay between the germline ends. DNA for the CDR3: TGTGCCTCTAGGGCGGGTTATTCTGGAAACACCATATATTTT. Translation gives CASRAGYSGNTIYF.

This chain links TRBV18 with TRBJ1-1; 9 bases match TRBD1. The length of the CDR3 is 16 residues. V was pared by 0 bases and J by 5 bases, with 7 bases of the junction left unmatched. Germline V gene sequence: CDR1 KGHSH, CDR2 LQKENI. CDR3: CASSPPMGQGRTEAFF. Here the CDR3 DNA reads TGTGCCAGCTCACCACCGATGGGACAGGGTAGAACTGAAGCTTTCTTT.

V and J are TRBV6-5 and TRBJ2-7; unclear D gene. The ends were cut back, 4 bases at V and 0 bases at J, with 7 bases in the middle. CDR1 and CDR2 from the germline V gene are MNHEY and SVGAGI. The CDR3 has 13 residues. CDR3 loop: CASSWSLSYEQYF. The CDR3 nucleotides are TGTGCCAGCAGTTGGTCCCTCTCCTACGAGCAGTACTTC.

The V call is TRBV4-2, the J call TRBJ2-2, with TRBD2 identical over 8 bases. The germline CDR1 and CDR2 sequences are LGHNA and YNFKEQ. J was trimmed by 5 bases and V by 3 bases; bases with no gene match: 8. This CDR3 has 16 amino acids. In DNA, the CDR3 is TGTGCCAGCAGCCACCCCGGACTAGCAAGAACCGGGGAGCTGTTTTTT. Translated, it gives CASSHPGLARTGELFF.

The chain has TRBV27 and TRBJ2-1, with D perhaps TRBD2 (5 bases). Germline V gives CDR1 MNHEY, CDR2 SMNVEV (reference sequence). V was clipped by 2 bases and J by 6 bases, with 14 bases between them. The CDR3 consists of 15 residues. In DNA form, the CDR3 reads TGTGCCAGCAGTTTAGCCCAGGAGGCTTTCAATGAGCAGTTCTTC. This encodes CASSLAQEAFNEQFF.

The gene calls are TRBV3-1 (or the pseudogene TRBV3-2) and TRBJ2-1, with 8 positions matching TRBD2. Germline V gene data show CDR1 as LGHDT and CDR2 as YNNKEL (reference sequence). Germline trimming cut 0 bases from V and 3 bases from J; bases unmatched to any gene: 7. The CDR3 extends over 17 amino acids. The CDR3 region is CASSQDTSGGGYNEQFF. The CDR3 DNA reads TGTGCCAGCAGCCAAGATACTAGCGGAGGAGGCTACAATGAGCAGTTCTTC.

This clone has just a few counts. The rearrangement uses TRBV19 and TRBJ1-4; tentative D call: TRBD1 (5 bases). The V and J ends lost 6 bases and 5 bases respectively, with 13 bases between them. From germline, CDR1 is LNHDA and CDR2 SQIVND (reference sequence). This CDR3 is built from 14 residues. The CDR3 DNA reads TGTGCCAGTAGCCATCGGGGACGGAATGAAAAACTGTTTTTT. Its protein product is CASSHRGRNEKLFF. Full variable domain (rest looked up from reference TRBV19 and TRBJ1-4): DGGITQSPKYLFRKEGQNVTLSCEQNLNHDAMYWYRQDPGQGLRLIYYSQIVNDFQKGDIAEGYSVSREKKESFPLTVTSAQKNPTAFYLCASSHRGRNEKLFFGSGTQLSVL.

This clone was counted a single time. The chain couples TRBV27 to TRBJ1-2; perhaps TRBD1 as D (6 bases). CDR3 length equals 18 residues. Trimming pared 0 bases from V and 2 bases from J, leaving 19 bases between. CDR1 is MNHEY and CDR2 is SMNVEV in the germline V gene (reference sequence). The CDR3 DNA reads as TGTGCCAGCAGTTTATCTTTTAGGGGGGGACGCCAAAACTATGGCTACACCTTC. This gives the protein CASSLSFRGGRQNYGYTF.

This chain connects TRBV18 to TRBJ1-1; a possible D gene is TRBD1 (5 bases). The CDR3 is 15 residues long. Looked up from germline, CDR1 is KGHSH and CDR2 is LQKENI. Trimming left V 2 bases short and J 1 base short, with 11 bases between. CDR3 DNA: TGTGCCAGCTCACCATTGGGGGTCCCGAACACTGAAGCTTTCTTT. It encodes CASSPLGVPNTEAFF.

This clone showed up just once. This chain links TRBV11-2 with TRBJ2-1; D call uncertain. The CDR3 spans 15 residues. CDR1 is SGHAT and CDR2 is FQNNGV in the germline V gene. Trimming took 4 bases from V and 5 from J, leaving 15 bases between them. This CDR3 is CASSSDRAPDNEQFF. The CDR3 DNA sequence: TGTGCCAGCAGCTCGGACCGGGCCCCCGACAATGAGCAGTTCTTC.

With regard to this clone: Other DNA sequences in this sample translate to the same CDR3. The J gene is TRBJ1-1, the V gene TRBV19, with no clear D. The germline CDR1 and CDR2 sequences are LNHDA and SQIVND (reference sequence). The CDR3 length is 13 residues. Trimming removed 5 bases from V and 1 base from J, with 8 bases in between. As DNA, the CDR3 is TGTGCCAGTAGTCCCACGGAGAACACTGAAGCTTTCTTT. It translates to CASSPTENTEAFF.

The chain combines TRBV18 with TRBJ1-5; 7 positions agree with TRBD1. In germline, CDR1 is KGHSH, CDR2 LQKENI. V dropped 6 bases and J dropped 5; count of bases not matched to a gene: 4. There are 13 residues in the CDR3. The CDR3 loop is CASSGQQDQPQHF. CDR3 sequence (DNA): TGTGCCAGCTCGGGACAGCAAGATCAGCCCCAGCATTTT.

This rearrangement joins TRBV4-2 to TRBJ1-3; D unclear. Germline CDR1 LGHNA, CDR2 YNFKEQ. The V end lost 0 bases, the J end lost 4 bases, and 10 bases lay between the germline ends. The CDR3 has 15 residues. The CDR3 coding sequence is TGTGCCAGCAGCCAAGACGGGTCCCTGGGAAACACCATATATTTT. Amino acid sequence: CASSQDGSLGNTIYF.